One and the same sample provided the 10 T cell receptor beta chains below, sequenced in a study of T cell responses to AZD1222 COVID-19 vaccine. Profiled with immunoSEQ multiplex PCR; TCRdb holds only in-frame clones, not every one. The sample holds about 200,000 clones, around 90% seen once. This sample comprised peripheral blood, obtained 28 days after the second dose of the MenACWY control vaccine. All receptors come from an adult who received the MenACWY meningococcal vaccine as a control.

The chain employs TRBV6-5 and TRBJ2-4; 11 nucleotides line up with TRBD1. This CDR3 is 15 amino acids long. The V gene's germline CDR1 is MNHEY and CDR2 SVGAGI. Trimming removed 5 bases from V and 7 bases from J; junction bases left unmatched: 7. CDR3 nucleotide sequence: TGTGCCAGCAGTACGTCCGGGACAGGGGGGAACATTCAGTACTTC. Its translation is CASSTSGTGGNIQYF.

The V and J genes are TRBV7-6 and TRBJ2-1; 14 bases are a match to TRBD2. The CDR3 extends over 17 amino acids. CDR1 is SGHVS, CDR2 FNYEAQ, per germline. V lost 4 bases, J lost 8 bases, and 10 bases stayed unmatched. Here the CDR3 reads CASSSRSGLAGVYEQFF. The CDR3 bases are TGTGCCAGCAGCTCCCGATCGGGACTAGCGGGAGTCTATGAGCAGTTCTTC.

This chain links TRBV7-2 with TRBJ1-2, with D uncertain. Trimming shortened V by 1 base and J by 4 bases, and 16 bases separated the two germline ends. CDR3 size: 16 residues. CDR1 and CDR2 (germline): SGHTA, FQGNSA. CDR3 loop: CASSLVSGWTGYGYTF. The CDR3 DNA sequence: TGTGCCAGCAGCTTAGTGTCGGGGTGGACTGGCTATGGCTACACCTTC.

This clone appeared a single time. The gene calls are TRBV3-1 (or the pseudogene TRBV3-2) and TRBJ1-2, with a possible D match to TRBD1 (6 bases). CDR1 and CDR2 (germline): LGHDT, YNNKEL (reference sequence). The CDR3 is 14 residues long. V shed 3 bases and J shed 2 bases, with 10 bases lying between them. The CDR3 loop reads CASSHIQGNYGYTF. As DNA, the CDR3 is TGTGCCAGCAGCCATATTCAGGGGAACTATGGCTACACCTTC.

The chain couples TRBV10-3 to TRBJ2-1; tentatively, D is TRBD2 (6 bases). The CDR3 contains 12 residues. Trimming pared 4 bases from V and 8 bases from J, leaving 9 bases between. Germline V gene data show CDR1 as ENHRY and CDR2 as SYGVKD. CDR3 loop: CAISALAYEQFF. CDR3 bases: TGTGCCATCAGTGCACTAGCTTATGAGCAGTTCTTC.

V is TRBV28 and J is TRBJ2-7; tentatively, D is TRBD1 (6 bases). The germline CDR1 and CDR2 sequences are MDHEN and SYDVKM. The ends were cut back, 3 bases at V and 12 bases at J, with 15 bases in the middle. The CDR3 is 12 residues long. CDR3 nucleotide sequence: TGTGCCAGCAGTTTCCCACTTCGGGACATGTACTTC. Amino acid sequence: CASSFPLRDMYF.

J is TRBJ1-1 and V is TRBV27, with a weak D call TRBD1 (6 bases). There are 15 residues in the CDR3. Per germline, CDR1 MNHEY and CDR2 SMNVEV (reference sequence). The germline V and J ends were trimmed by 2 bases and 5 bases, with 15 bases remaining between them. CDR3 loop: CASSLLPGAETEAFF. The CDR3 DNA reads TGTGCCAGCAGTTTACTTCCAGGGGCGGAGACTGAAGCTTTCTTT.

This clone was seen once. V usage is TRBV7-8 and J usage is TRBJ1-1, with a possible D match to TRBD1 (6 bases). The CDR3 contains 14 residues. Germline V gene lookup returns CDR1 SGHVS and CDR2 FQNEAQ. The V and J ends lost 4 bases and 1 base respectively, with 10 bases between them. CDR3 nucleotide sequence: TGTGCCAGCAGCTCAGGACAGCAGAACACTGAAGCTTTCTTT. Amino acids: CASSSGQQNTEAFF. The complete variable domain, with remaining parts taken from reference TRBV7-8 and TRBJ1-1, reads GAGVSQSPRYKVAKRGQDVALRCDPISGHVSLFWYQQALGQGPEFLTYFQNEAQLDKSGLPSDRFFAERPEGSVSTLKIQRTQQEDSAVYLCASSSGQQNTEAFFGQGTRLTVV.

This chain connects TRBV10-2 to TRBJ1-2; D might be TRBD1 (5 bases). The CDR3 totals 13 residues. V lost 6 bases and J lost 2, with 10 bases in between. Per the germline V gene, CDR1 is WSHSY and CDR2 is SAAADI. The CDR3: CASRGGGNYGYTF. The CDR3 DNA sequence: TGCGCCAGCAGGGGTGGGGGGAACTATGGCTACACCTTC.

The CDR3 bases are TGTGCCAGCAGCTTAGCGCAGGCGGGCAATGAGCAGTTCTTC. This translates into CASSLAQAGNEQFF. This rearrangement joins TRBV7-6 to TRBJ2-1; D might be TRBD2 (5 bases). The germline V gene has CDR1 SGHVS and CDR2 FNYEAQ. V was pared by 0 bases and J by 6 bases, with 9 bases between. The CDR3 extends over 14 amino acids. Based on the CDR3 plus reference TRBV7-6 and TRBJ2-1, the full variable domain is GAGVSQSPRYKVTKRGQDVALRCDPISGHVSLYWYRQALGQGPEFLTYFNYEAQQDKSGLPNDRFSAERPEGSISTLTIQRTEQRDSAMYRCASSLAQAGNEQFFGPGTRLTVL.